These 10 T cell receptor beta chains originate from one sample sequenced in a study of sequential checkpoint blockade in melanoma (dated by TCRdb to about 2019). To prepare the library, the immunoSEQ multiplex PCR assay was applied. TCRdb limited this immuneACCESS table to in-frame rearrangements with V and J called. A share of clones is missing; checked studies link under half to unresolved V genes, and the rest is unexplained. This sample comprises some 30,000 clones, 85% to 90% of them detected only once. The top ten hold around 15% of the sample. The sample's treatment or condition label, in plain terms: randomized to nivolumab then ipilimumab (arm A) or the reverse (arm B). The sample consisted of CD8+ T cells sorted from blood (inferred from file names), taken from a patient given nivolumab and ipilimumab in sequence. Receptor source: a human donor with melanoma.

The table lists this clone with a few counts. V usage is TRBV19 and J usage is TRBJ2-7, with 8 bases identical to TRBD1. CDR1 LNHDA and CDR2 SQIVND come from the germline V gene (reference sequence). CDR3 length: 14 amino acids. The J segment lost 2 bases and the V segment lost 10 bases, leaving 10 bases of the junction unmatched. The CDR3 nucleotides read TGTGCCACCTCCCCGGGACAGGTCACCTACGAGCAGTACTTC. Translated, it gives CATSPGQVTYEQYF. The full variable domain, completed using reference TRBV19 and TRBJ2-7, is DGGITQSPKYLFRKEGQNVTLSCEQNLNHDAMYWYRQDPGQGLRLIYYSQIVNDFQKGDIAEGYSVSREKKESFPLTVTSAQKNPTAFYLCATSPGQVTYEQYFGPGTRLTVT.

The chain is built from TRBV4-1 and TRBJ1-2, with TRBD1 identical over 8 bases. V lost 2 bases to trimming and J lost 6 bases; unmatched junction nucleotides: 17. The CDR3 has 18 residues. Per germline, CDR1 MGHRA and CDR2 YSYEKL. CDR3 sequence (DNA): TGCGCCAGCAGCCAACGTCCCCAAGGCACAGGGGGGCTCGATGGCTACACCTTC. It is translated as CASSQRPQGTGGLDGYTF.

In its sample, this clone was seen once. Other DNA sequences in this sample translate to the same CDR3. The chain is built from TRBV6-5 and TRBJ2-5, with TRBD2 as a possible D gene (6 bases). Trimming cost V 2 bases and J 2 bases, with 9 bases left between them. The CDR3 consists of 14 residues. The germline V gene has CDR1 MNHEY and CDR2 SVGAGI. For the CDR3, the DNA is TGTGCCAGCAGTTACATTGGACTACAAGAGACCCAGTACTTC. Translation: CASSYIGLQETQYF.

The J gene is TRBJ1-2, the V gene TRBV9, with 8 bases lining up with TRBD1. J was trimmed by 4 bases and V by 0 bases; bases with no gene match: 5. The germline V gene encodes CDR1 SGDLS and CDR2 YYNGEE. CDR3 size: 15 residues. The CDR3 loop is CASSVATGGIYGYTF. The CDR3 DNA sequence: TGTGCCAGCAGCGTAGCTACAGGGGGTATCTATGGCTACACCTTC.

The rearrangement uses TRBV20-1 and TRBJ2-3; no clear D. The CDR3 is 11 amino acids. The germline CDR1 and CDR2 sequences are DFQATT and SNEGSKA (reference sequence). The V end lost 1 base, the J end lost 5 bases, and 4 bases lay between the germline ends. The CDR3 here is CSARGGDTQYF. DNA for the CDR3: TGCAGTGCTAGAGGAGGAGATACGCAGTATTTT.

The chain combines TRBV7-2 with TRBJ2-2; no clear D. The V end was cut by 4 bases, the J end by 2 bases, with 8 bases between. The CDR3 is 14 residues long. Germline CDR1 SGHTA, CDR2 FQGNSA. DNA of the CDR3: TGTGCCAGCAGCTCCCCCTTCAACACCGGGGAGCTGTTTTTT. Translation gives CASSSPFNTGELFF.

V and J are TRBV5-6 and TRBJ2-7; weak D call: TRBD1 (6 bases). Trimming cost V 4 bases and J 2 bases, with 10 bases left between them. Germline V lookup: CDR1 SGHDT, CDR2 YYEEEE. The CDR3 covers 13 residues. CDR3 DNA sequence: TGTGCCAGCAGCATTGGACAGACCTACGAGCAGTACGTC. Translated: CASSIGQTYEQYV.

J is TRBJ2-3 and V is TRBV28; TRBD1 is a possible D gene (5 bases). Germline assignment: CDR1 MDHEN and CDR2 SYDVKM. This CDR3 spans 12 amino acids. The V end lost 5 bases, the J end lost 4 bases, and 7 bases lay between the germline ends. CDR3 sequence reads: CASSDSADTQYF. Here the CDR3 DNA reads TGTGCCAGCAGTGACAGTGCAGATACGCAGTATTTT.

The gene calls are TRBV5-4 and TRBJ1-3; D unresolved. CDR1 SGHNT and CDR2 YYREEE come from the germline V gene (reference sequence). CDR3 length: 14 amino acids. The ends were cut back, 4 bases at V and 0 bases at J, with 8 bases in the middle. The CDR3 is CASSPVLSGNTIYF. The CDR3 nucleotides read TGTGCCAGCAGCCCGGTCCTCTCTGGAAACACCATATATTTT.

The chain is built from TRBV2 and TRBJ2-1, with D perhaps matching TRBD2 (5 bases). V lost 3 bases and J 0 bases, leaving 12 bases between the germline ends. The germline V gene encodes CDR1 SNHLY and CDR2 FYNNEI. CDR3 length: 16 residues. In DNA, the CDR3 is TGTGCCAGCAGTGAGGTCGGGGAAGGCTCCTACAATGAGCAGTTCTTC. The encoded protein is CASSEVGEGSYNEQFF.